Each of the 13 T cell receptor beta chains below was sequenced from the same sample in a study of blood T cell repertoires in COVID-19. Generated by immunoSEQ multiplex PCR, the TCRdb table keeps only in-frame clones and is missing some. Here the sample spans fewer than 65,000 clones, less than 85% being singletons. The sequenced sample was peripheral blood. All receptors derive from a human donor in a cohort sampled during active COVID-19.

The V call is TRBV5-1, the J call TRBJ2-1, with D perhaps TRBD2 (5 bases). The germline V and J ends were trimmed by 5 bases and 9 bases, with 15 bases remaining between them. From germline, CDR1 is SGHRS and CDR2 YFSETQ. This CDR3 has 13 residues. CDR3: CASSQEADLEQFF. The CDR3 DNA sequence: TGCGCCAGCAGTCAGGAGGCGGACCTTGAGCAGTTCTTC.

The rearrangement uses TRBV30 and TRBJ1-2; possible D gene TRBD1, 5 bases. V lost 2 bases and J lost 4, with 11 bases in between. The CDR3 spans 13 residues. Germline-derived CDR1 and CDR2 are GTSNPN and SVGIG (reference sequence). CDR3: CAWSKGLGYGYTF. The CDR3 region has the DNA TGTGCCTGGAGTAAGGGGTTGGGCTATGGCTACACCTTC.

The chain uses TRBV19 and TRBJ2-7; TRBD1 might be the D (5 bases). The germline V gene has CDR1 LNHDA and CDR2 SQIVND (reference sequence). This CDR3 spans 12 amino acids. Trimming removed 3 bases at V and 5 bases at J, with 8 bases between. The CDR3 loop reads CASSISGNEQYF. In nucleotides, the CDR3 is TGTGCCAGTAGTATTTCAGGGAACGAGCAGTACTTC.

The chain employs TRBV21-1 and TRBJ2-3; TRBD2, the table's D call, lacks a check against the DNA. TRBV21-1 is given as a pseudogene. The CDR3 has 16 residues. Here the CDR3 DNA reads TGTGCCAGCAGCACTCCGCTAGCGGGGGCCTCGGATACGCAGTATTTT. Encoded protein: CASSTPLAGASDTQYF.

The rearrangement uses TRBV7-2 and TRBJ2-1, with unresolved D. The CDR3 is 11 amino acids. Trimming stripped 2 bases from V and 6 bases from J, with 2 bases between. Germline-derived CDR1 and CDR2 are SGHTA and FQGNSA. The CDR3 DNA follows: TGTGCCAGCAGCTTACGCAATGAGCAGTTCTTC. This gives the protein CASSLRNEQFF.

V gene TRBV19 combines with J gene TRBJ2-5, with D perhaps matching TRBD1 (6 bases). V shed 11 bases and J shed 5 bases, with 18 bases lying between them. The CDR3 covers 13 residues. CDR1 is LNHDA, CDR2 SQIVND, per germline (reference sequence). The CDR3 sequence is CAPRAQGWETQYF. CDR3 DNA sequence: TGTGCCCCGAGGGCGCAGGGGTGGGAGACCCAGTACTTC.

The chain recombines TRBV19 with TRBJ2-7; 10 bases align to TRBD1. The CDR3 has 13 amino acids. V gave up 4 bases and J gave up 3 bases; unmatched junction bases: 0. From germline, CDR1 is LNHDA and CDR2 SQIVND (reference sequence). In nucleotides, the CDR3 is TGTGCCAGTAGTAGGGACAGGGGCTACGAGCAGTACTTC. It yields the protein CASSRDRGYEQYF.

The CDR3 DNA sequence: TGTGCCAGCAGTAACCACAGGGGCGAGGGCTACACCTTC. Its protein product is CASSNHRGEGYTF. V and J are TRBV27 and TRBJ1-2; TRBD1 agrees at 7 bases. Losses at the gene ends were 5 bases for V and 8 bases for J; bases not matched to a gene: 8. The CDR3 is 13 amino acids. In germline, CDR1 is MNHEY, CDR2 SMNVEV (reference sequence).

The chain has TRBV19 and TRBJ1-5; TRBD1 matches at 8 bases. The germline V gene encodes CDR1 LNHDA and CDR2 SQIVND (reference sequence). The CDR3 runs 15 residues. V gave up 7 bases and J gave up 3 bases; unmatched junction bases: 8. CDR3 region: CASTPRGRDNQPQHF. CDR3 nucleotides: TGTGCCAGTACCCCCAGGGGGCGCGACAATCAGCCCCAGCATTTT.

The gene calls are TRBV6-2 or TRBV6-3 and TRBJ2-7; D is perhaps TRBD2 (6 bases). CDR1 is MNHEY, CDR2 SVGEGT, per germline. The CDR3 sequence is 15 residues long. Trimming left V 0 bases short and J 4 bases short, with 13 bases between. CDR3 loop: CASSYSRREQYEQYF. The CDR3 nucleotides read TGTGCCAGCAGTTACTCAAGGCGGGAACAGTACGAGCAGTACTTC.

This clone was detected once. This chain joins TRBV18 and TRBJ2-4; D is possibly TRBD1 (6 bases). This CDR3 comprises 13 residues. Looked up from germline, CDR1 is KGHSH and CDR2 is LQKENI. The V end lost 4 bases, the J end lost 6 bases, and 10 bases lay between the germline ends. The CDR3 DNA follows: TGTGCCAGCTCACAAAAACAGGGAAACATTCAGTACTTC. Encoded protein: CASSQKQGNIQYF.

This chain links TRBV2 with TRBJ2-2; D is possibly TRBD2 (5 bases). The CDR3 length is 14 residues. Trimming pared 2 bases from V and 6 bases from J, leaving 10 bases between. Germline lookup yields CDR1 SNHLY and CDR2 FYNNEI. The CDR3 DNA reads TGTGCCAGCAGTGAACGACGGACTTCCGGGGAGCTGTTTTTT. Amino acids: CASSERRTSGELFF.

This clone was detected only a few times. The chain recombines TRBV6-6 with TRBJ1-1, with 9 bases identical to TRBD1. Germline CDR1 and CDR2: MNHNY and SVGAGI (reference sequence). V was clipped by 6 bases and J by 4 bases; unmatched bases: 6. This CDR3 has 14 residues. CDR3 in DNA: TGTGCCAGCAGCTACAGGGGGCCTAGCACTGAAGCTTTCTTT. It translates to CASSYRGPSTEAFF.